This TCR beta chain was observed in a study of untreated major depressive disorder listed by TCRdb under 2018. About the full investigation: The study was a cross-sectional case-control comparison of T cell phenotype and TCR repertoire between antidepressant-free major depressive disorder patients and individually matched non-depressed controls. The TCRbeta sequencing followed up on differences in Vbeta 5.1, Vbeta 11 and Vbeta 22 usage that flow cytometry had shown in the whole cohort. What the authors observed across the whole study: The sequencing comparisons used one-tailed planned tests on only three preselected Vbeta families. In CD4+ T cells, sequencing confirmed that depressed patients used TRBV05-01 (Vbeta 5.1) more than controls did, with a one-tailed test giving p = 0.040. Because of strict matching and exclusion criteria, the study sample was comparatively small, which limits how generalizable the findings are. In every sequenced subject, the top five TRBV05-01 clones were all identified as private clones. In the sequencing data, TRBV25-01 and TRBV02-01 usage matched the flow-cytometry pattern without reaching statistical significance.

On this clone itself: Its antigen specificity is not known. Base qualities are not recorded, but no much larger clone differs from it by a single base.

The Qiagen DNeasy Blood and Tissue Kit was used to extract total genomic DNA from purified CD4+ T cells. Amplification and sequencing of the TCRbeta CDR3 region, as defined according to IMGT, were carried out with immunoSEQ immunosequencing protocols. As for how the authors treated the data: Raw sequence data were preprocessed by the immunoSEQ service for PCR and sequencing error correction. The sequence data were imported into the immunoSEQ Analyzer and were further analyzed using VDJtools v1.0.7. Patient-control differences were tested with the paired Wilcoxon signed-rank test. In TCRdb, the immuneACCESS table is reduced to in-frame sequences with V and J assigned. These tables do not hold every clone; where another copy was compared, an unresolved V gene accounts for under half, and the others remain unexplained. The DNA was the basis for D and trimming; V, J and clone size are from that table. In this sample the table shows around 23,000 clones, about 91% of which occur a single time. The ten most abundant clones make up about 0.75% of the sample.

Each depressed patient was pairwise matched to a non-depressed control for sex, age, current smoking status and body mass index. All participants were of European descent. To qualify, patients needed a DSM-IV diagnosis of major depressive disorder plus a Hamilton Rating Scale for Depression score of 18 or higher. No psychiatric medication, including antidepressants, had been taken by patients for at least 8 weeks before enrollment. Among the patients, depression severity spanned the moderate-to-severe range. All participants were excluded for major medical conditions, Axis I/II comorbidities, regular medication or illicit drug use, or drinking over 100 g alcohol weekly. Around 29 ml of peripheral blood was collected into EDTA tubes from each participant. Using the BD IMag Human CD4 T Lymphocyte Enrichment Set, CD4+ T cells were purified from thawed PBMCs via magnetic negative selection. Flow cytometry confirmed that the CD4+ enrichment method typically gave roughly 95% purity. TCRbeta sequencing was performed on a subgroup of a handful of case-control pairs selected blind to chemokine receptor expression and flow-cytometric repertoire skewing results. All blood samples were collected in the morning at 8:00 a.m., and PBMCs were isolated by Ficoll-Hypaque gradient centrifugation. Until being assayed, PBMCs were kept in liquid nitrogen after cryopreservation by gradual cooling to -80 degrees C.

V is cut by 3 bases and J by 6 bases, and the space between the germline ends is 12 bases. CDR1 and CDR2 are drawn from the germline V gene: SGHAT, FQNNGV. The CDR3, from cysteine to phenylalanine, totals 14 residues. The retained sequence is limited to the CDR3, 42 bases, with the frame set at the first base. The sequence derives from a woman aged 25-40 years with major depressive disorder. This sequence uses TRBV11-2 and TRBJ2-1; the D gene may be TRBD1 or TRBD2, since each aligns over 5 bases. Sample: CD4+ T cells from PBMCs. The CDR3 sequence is CASSLSEGINEQFF. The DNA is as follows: TGTGCCAGCAGCTTGAGCGAGGGGATCAATGAGCAGTTCTTC.